This T cell receptor beta chain was recorded in a study of blood T cell repertoires in COVID-19. This CDR3 contains 16 residues. Looked up from germline, CDR1 is MNHNY and CDR2 is SVGAGI (reference sequence). V was shortened by 2 bases and J by 4 bases, with 15 bases between the two germline ends. Repertoires were generated with immunoSEQ multiplex PCR, while TCRdb's copy carries only in-frame clones and drops some. The table has more than 95,000 clones, 85% to 90% seen once. The chain is built from TRBV6-6 and TRBJ1-3, with TRBD1 as a possible D gene (5 bases). The sequenced sample consisted of peripheral blood. This TCR came from a man between 65 and 85 years old who had recovered from COVID-19. This chain's CDR3 is CASSYQGPQAGNTIYF. The CDR3 DNA reads as TGTGCCAGCAGTTACCAGGGCCCCCAGGCCGGAAACACCATATATTTT.